Listed here is a single T cell receptor (beta chain). The data originate from a study of T cell changes during pregnancy in multiple sclerosis. Profiled with immunoSEQ multiplex PCR; TCRdb holds only in-frame clones, not every one. The table has roughly 68,000 clones, roughly 94% seen once. V was cut by 2 bases and J by 8 bases, with 16 bases left in between. The germline gives CDR1 SGHVS, CDR2 FNYEAQ. The CDR3 spans 15 residues. The sequence came from a female donor in good health, enrolled as a control in a pregnancy study. The chain is built from TRBV7-6 and TRBJ2-1, with D perhaps matching TRBD1 (5 bases). Sequenced here: peripheral blood, sampled in the second trimester of pregnancy. CDR3 sequence: CASSLLGQGIDEQFF. CDR3 coding DNA: TGTGCCAGCAGCTTACTTGGTCAGGGTATCGATGAGCAGTTCTTC.